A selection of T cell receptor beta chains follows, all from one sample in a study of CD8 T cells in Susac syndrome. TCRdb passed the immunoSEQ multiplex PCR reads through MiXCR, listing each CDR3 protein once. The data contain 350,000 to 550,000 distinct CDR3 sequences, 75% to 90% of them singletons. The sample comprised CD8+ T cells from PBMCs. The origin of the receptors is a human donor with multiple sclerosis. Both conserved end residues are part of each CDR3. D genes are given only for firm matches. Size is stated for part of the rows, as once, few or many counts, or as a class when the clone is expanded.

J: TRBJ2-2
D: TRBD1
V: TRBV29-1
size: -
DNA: TGCAGCGTTGAAGATTTTGGACAGGGGAACACCGGGGAGCTGTTTTTT
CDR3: CSVEDFGQGNTGELFF

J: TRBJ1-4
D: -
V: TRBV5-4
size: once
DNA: TGTGCCAGCAGCTCCCGGGACCCGATCATTGGGAGGAAAAAACTGTTTTTT
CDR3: CASSSRDPIIGRKKLFF

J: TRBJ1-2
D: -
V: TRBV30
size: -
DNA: TGTGCCTGGAGTGAGCCAGGAGTTAACTATGGCTACACCTTC
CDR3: CAWSEPGVNYGYTF

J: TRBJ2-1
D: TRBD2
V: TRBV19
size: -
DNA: TGTGCCAGTAGCGAGGAAGCGGGGGGTAGCTCCTACAATGAGCAGTTCTTC
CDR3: CASSEEAGGSSYNEQFF

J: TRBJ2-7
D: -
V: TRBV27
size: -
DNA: TGTGCCAGCAGTTTGTCGGGGGCTATATCCCATAGTTCCTACGAGCAGTACTTC
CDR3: CASSLSGAISHSSYEQYF

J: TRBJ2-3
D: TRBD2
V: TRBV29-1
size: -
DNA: TGCAGCGTTGAAGACCCAATGCGCCAGCGGGGCCCCACAGATACGCAGTATTTT
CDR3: CSVEDPMRQRGPTDTQYF

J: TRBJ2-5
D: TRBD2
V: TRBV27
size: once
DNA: TGTGCCAGCAGTCTATCTAGCGGGGGGGCCGGGGAGACCCAGTACTTC
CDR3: CASSLSSGGAGETQYF

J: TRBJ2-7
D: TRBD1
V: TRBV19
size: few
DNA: TGTGCCAGTAGTGCCGACAGGGCCTACGAGCAGTACTTC
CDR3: CASSADRAYEQYF

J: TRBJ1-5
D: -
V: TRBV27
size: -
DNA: TGTGCCAGCAGTTTAGTGGGGGAGGGCAATCAGCCCCAGCATTTT
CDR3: CASSLVGEGNQPQHF

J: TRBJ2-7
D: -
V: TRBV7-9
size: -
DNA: TGTGCCAGCAGCTCCCCGGGGCGGAGCTACGAGCAGTACTTC
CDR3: CASSSPGRSYEQYF

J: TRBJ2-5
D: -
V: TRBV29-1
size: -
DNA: TGCAGCGTTGAAGGGGACCATCAAGAGACCCAGTACTTC
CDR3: CSVEGDHQETQYF

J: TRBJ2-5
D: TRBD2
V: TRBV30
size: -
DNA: TGTGCCTGGTGTATGGGACTAGCGGTCCAAGAGACCCAGTACTTC
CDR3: CAWCMGLAVQETQYF

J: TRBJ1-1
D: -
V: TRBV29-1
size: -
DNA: TGCAGCGTTGCTAATCGGGAAGATGCCACTGAAGCTTTCTTT
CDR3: CSVANREDATEAFF

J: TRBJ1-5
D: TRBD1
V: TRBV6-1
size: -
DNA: TGTGCCAGCACCGAAGGGGGCAGCCATCAGCCCCAGCATTTT
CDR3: CASTEGGSHQPQHF

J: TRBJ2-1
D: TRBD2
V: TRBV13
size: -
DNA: TGTGCCAGCAGCTTAGGAGCCCTAGCGGCGGACTCAAACGAGCAGTTCTTC
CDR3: CASSLGALAADSNEQFF

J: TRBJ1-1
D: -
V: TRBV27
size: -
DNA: TGTGCCAGCAGTTTATCGAAGGGGGGGTGGACTGAAGCTTTCTTT
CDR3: CASSLSKGGWTEAFF

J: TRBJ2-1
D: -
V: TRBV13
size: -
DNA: TGTGCCAGCAGCTCACCAGGACTTTCCCTTCCGGCCTCCTACAATGAGCAGTTCTTC
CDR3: CASSSPGLSLPASYNEQFF

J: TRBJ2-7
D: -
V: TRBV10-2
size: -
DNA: TGCGCCAGCAGTGACGGGCGGGGAGCCTACGAGCAGTACTTC
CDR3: CASSDGRGAYEQYF

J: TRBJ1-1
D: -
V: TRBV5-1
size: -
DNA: TGCGCCAGCAGCTGGCACTGGATGGGTATATACACTGAAGCTTTCTTT
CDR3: CASSWHWMGIYTEAFF

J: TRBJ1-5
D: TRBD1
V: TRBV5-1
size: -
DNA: TGTGCCAGCAGTTCCGGGACAGACAATCAGCCCCAGCATTTT
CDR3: CASSSGTDNQPQHF

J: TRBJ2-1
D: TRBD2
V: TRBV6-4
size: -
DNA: TGTGCCAGCAGTGACTCATCGGGAGGAGTTAATGAGCAGTTCTTC
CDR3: CASSDSSGGVNEQFF

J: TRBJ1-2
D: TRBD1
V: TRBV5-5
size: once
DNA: TGTGCCAGCAGCCTATACAGGGGTACGTTTGGCTACACCTTC
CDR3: CASSLYRGTFGYTF

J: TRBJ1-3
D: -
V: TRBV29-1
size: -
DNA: TGCAGCGTTTGGGAAAACACCATATATTTT
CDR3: CSVWENTIYF

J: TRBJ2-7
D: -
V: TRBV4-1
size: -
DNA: TGCGCCAGCAGCCAAGAAGGGGTTCTCTACGAGCAGTACTTC
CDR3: CASSQEGVLYEQYF

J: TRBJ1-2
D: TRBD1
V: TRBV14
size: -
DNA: TGTGCCAGCAGCCAAGTTCGAGGAGGGGGCAGAGATGGCTACACCTTC
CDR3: CASSQVRGGGRDGYTF

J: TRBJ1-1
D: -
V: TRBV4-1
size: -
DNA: TGCGCCAGCAGCCAAGAGAGCAGTTGGGGCACTGAAGCTTTCTTT
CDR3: CASSQESSWGTEAFF

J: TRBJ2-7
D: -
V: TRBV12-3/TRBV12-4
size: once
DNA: TGTGCCAGCAGTGTATACGGGCAGCCCGGCGAGCAGTACTTC
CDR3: CASSVYGQPGEQYF